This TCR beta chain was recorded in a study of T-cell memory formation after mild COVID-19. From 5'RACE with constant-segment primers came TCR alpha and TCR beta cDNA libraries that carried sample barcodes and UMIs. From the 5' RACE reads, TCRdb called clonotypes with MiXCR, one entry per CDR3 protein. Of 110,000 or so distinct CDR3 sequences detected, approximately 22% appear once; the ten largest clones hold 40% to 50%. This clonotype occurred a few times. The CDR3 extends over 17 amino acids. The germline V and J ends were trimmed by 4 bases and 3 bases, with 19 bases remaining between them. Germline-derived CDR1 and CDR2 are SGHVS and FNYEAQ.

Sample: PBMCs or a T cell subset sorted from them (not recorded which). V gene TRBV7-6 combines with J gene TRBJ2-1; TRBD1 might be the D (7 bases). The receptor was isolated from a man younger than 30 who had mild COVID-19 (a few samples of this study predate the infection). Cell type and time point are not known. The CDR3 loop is CASSSDREVGYYNEQFF. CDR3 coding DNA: TGTGCCAGCAGCTCCGACAGGGAGGTTGGCTACTACAATGAGCAGTTCTTC.